This T cell receptor beta chain derives from a study of breast tumors, draining lymph nodes, adjacent tissues. TCRdb analysed the multiplex PCR reads with MiXCR anew, one entry per CDR3 protein. The table includes around 250,000 distinct CDR3 sequences, approximately 36% detected once. Axillary draining lymph nodes of breast cancer patients supplied the node samples. Findings of the study overall: Most tumor T cells seemingly derive from lymph node, then expand in tumor.

About this clonotype: What it binds is unknown.

V lost 0 bases, J lost 1 base, and 13 bases lay in between. Per germline, CDR1 SGDLS and CDR2 YYNGEE. This CDR3 comprises 16 residues. The chain is built from TRBV9 and TRBJ1-1; D might be TRBD1 (6 bases). Sequenced input: axillary lymph node tissue. The receptor was derived from a female donor with breast cancer. Some clones in this sample may be carry-over from other donors' samples. The CDR3 coding sequence is TGTGCCAGCAGCGTAGTGGCAGGGGCTACGAACACTGAAGCTTTCTTT. Its translation: CASSVVAGATNTEAFF.